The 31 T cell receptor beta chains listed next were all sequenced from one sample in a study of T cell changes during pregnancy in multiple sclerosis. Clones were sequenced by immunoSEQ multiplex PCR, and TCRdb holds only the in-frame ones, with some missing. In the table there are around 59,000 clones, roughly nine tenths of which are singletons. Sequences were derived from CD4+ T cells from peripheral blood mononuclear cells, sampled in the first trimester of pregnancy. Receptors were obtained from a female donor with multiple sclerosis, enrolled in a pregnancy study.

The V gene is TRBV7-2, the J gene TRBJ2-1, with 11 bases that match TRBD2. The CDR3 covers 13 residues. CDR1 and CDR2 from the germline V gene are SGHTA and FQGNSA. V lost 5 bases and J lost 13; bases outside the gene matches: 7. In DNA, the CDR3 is TGTGCCAGCAGCCCCCTTACTAGCGGGGGCCAGTTCTTC. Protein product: CASSPLTSGGQFF.

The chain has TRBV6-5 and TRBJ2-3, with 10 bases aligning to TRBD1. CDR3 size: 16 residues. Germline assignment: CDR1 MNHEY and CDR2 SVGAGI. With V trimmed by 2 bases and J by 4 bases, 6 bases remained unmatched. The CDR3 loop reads CASSYRGQGIADTQYF. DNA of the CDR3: TGTGCCAGCAGTTACCGGGGACAGGGGATTGCAGATACGCAGTATTTT.

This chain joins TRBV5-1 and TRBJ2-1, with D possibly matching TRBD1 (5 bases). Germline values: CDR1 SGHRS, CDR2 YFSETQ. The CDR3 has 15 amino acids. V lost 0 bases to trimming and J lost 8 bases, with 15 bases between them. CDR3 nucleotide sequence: TGCGCCAGCAGCTTGGTTCCCAGGGAAGGGTATGAGCAGTTCTTC. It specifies CASSLVPREGYEQFF.

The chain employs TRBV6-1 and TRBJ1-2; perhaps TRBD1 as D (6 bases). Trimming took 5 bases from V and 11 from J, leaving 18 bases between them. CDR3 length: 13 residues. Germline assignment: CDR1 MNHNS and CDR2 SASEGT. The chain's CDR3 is CASSLKETGRYTF. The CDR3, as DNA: TGTGCCAGCAGTCTAAAGGAGACAGGTCGTTACACCTTC.

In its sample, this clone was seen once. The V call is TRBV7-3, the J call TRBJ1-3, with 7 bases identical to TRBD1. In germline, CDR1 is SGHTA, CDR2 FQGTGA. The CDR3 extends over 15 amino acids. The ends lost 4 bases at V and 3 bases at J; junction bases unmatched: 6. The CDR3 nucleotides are TGTGCCAGCAGCTCCGGACAGGACCGTGGAAACACCATATATTTT. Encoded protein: CASSSGQDRGNTIYF.

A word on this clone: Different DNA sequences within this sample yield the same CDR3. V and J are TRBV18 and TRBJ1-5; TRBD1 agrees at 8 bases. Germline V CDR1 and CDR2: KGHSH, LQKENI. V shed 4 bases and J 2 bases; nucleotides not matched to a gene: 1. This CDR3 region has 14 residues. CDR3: CASSLGQGNQPQHF. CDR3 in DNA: TGTGCCAGCTCACTGGGACAGGGCAATCAGCCCCAGCATTTT.

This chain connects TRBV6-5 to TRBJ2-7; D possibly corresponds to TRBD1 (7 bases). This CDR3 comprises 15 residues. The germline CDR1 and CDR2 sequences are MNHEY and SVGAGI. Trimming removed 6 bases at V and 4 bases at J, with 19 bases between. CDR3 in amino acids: CASRGEGAGSYEQYF. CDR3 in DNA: TGTGCCAGCAGGGGTGAGGGGGCGGGGTCGTACGAGCAGTACTTC.

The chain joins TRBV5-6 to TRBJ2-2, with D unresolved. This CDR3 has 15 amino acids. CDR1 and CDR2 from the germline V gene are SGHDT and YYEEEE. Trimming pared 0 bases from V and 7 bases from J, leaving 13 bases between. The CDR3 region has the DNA TGTGCCAGCAGCTTGGCCCACGGAGTCCGCGGGGAGCTGTTTTTT. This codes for CASSLAHGVRGELFF.

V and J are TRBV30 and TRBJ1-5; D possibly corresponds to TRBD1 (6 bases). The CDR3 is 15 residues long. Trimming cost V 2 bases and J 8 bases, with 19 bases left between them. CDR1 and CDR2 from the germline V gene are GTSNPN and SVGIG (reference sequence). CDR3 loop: CAWSRDKANIEPQHF. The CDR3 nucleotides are TGTGCCTGGAGTAGGGACAAGGCGAACATAGAGCCCCAGCATTTT.

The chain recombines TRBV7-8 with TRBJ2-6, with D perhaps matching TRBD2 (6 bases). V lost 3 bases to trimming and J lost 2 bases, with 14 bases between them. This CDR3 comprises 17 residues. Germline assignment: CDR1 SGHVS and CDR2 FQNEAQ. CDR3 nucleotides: TGTGCCAGCAGCTTCGCCCCGGGGGAGCCTGGGGCCAACGTCCTGACTTTC. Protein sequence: CASSFAPGEPGANVLTF.

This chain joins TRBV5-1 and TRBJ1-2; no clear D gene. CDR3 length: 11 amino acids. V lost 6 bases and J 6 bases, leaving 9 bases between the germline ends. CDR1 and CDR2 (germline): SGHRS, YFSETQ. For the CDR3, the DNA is TGCGCCAGCATGGGCATCGATGGCTACACCTTC. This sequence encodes CASMGIDGYTF.

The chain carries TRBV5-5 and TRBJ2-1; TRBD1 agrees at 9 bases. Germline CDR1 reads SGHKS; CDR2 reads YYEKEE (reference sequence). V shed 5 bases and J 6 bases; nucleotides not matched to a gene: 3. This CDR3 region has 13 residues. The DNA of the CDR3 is TGTGCCAGCAGGACGACAGGGGGCAATGAGCAGTTCTTC. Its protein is CASRTTGGNEQFF.

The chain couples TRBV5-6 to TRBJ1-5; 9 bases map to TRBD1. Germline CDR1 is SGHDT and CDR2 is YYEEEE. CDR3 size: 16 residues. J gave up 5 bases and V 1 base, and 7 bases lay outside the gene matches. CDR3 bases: TGTGCCAGCAGCTTGTTTGTGGGACAGGGTTATCAGCCCCAGCATTTT. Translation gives CASSLFVGQGYQPQHF.

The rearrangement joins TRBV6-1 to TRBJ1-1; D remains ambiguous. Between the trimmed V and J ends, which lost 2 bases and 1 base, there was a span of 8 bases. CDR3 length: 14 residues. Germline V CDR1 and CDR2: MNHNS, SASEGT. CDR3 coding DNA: TGTGCCAGCAGTGAAACTTACAGGAACACTGAAGCTTTCTTT. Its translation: CASSETYRNTEAFF.

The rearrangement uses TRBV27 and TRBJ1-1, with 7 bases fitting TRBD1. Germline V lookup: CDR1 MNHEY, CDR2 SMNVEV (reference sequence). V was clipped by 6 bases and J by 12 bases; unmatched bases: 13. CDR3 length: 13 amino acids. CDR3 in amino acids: CASRNSGGSGSFF. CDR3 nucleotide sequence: TGTGCCAGCAGGAACTCAGGGGGAAGCGGATCTTTCTTT.

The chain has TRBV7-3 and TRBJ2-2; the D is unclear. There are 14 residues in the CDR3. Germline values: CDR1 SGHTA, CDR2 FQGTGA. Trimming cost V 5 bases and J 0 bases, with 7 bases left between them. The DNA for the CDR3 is TGTGCCAGCAGCCGAGGTGCGAACACCGGGGAGCTGTTTTTT. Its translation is CASSRGANTGELFF.

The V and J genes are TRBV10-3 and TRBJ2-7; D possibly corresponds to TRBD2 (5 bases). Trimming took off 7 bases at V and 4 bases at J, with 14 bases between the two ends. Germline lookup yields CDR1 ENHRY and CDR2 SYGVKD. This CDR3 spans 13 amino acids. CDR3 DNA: TGTGCCATCAAGGAAGGACTCCCTTACGAGCAGTACTTC. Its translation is CAIKEGLPYEQYF.

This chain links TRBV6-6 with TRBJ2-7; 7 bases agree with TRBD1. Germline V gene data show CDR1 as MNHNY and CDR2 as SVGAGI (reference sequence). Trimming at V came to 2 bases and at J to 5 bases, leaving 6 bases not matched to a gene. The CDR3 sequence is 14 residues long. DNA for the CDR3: TGTGCCAGCAGTTACCGATCAGGGGGAAACGAGCAGTACTTC. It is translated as CASSYRSGGNEQYF.

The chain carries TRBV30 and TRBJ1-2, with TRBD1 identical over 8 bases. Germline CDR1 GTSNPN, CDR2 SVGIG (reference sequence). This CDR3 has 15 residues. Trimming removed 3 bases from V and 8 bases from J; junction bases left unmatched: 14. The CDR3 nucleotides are TGTGCCTGGAGCCTAGGGCAGGGGGCCAGCGGAGGCTACACCTTC. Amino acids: CAWSLGQGASGGYTF.

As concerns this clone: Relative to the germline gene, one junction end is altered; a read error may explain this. CDR3 residues: CVSTGDSKSGYTF. CDR3 sequence (DNA): TGTGTCAGCACCGGGGACAGTAAGAGTGGCTACACCTTC. The chain couples TRBV2 to TRBJ1-2, with 7 bases aligning to TRBD1. Germline lookup yields CDR1 SNHLY and CDR2 FYNNEI. The length of the CDR3 is 13 residues.

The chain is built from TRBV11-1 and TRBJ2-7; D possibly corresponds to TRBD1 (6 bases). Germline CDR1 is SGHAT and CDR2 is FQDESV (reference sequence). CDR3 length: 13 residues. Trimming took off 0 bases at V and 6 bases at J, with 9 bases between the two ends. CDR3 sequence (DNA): TGTGCCAGCAGCTTAGCGCAGGGGTTCGAGCAGTACTTC. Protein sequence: CASSLAQGFEQYF.

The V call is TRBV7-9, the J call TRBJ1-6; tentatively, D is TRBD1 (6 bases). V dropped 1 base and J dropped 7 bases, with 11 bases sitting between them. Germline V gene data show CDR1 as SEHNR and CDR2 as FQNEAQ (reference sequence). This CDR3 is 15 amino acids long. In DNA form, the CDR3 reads TGTGCCAGCAGCTTAGAACAGGGCGTGAATTCACCCCTCCACTTT. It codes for CASSLEQGVNSPLHF.

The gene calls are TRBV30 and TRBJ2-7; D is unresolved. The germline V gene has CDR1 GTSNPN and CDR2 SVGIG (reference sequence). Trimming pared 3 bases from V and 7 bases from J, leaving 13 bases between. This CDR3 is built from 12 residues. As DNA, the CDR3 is TGTGCCTGGAGGGCGGCTTCTGGGGAGCAGTACTTC. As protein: CAWRAASGEQYF. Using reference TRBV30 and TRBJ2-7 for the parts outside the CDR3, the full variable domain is SQTIHQWPATLVQPVGSPLSLECTVEGTSNPNLYWYRQAAGRGLQLLFYSVGIGQISSEVPQNLSASRPQDRQFILSSKKLLLSDSGFYLCAWRAASGEQYFGPGTRLTVT.

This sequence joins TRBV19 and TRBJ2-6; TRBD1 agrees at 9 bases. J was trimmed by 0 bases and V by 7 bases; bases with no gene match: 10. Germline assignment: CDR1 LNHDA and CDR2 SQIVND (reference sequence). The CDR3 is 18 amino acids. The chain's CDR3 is CASNLRTGAVSGANVLTF. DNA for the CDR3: TGTGCCAGTAACCTTAGGACAGGGGCCGTCTCTGGGGCCAACGTCCTGACTTTC.

Here the CDR3 DNA reads TGTGCCAGCATTATACAGGGTCATTCATACGAGCAGTACTTC. It is translated as CASIIQGHSYEQYF. The chain recombines TRBV6-1 with TRBJ2-7; the D gene is possibly TRBD1 (6 bases). Germline CDR1 MNHNS, CDR2 SASEGT. V gave up 7 bases and J gave up 4 bases, with 17 bases separating them. This CDR3 spans 14 amino acids.

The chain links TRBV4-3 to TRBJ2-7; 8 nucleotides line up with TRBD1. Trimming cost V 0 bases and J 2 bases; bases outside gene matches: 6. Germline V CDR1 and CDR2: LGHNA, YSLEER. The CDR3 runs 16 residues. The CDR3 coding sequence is TGCGCCAGCAGCCAAGAAGGACAGGGAGGAACCTACGAGCAGTACTTC. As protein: CASSQEGQGGTYEQYF.

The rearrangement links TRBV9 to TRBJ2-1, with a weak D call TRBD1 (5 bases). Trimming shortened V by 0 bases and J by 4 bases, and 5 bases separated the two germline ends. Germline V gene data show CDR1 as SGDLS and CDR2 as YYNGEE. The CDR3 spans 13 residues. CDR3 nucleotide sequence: TGTGCCAGCAGCGTAGAGGGGTACAATGAGCAGTTCTTC. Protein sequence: CASSVEGYNEQFF.

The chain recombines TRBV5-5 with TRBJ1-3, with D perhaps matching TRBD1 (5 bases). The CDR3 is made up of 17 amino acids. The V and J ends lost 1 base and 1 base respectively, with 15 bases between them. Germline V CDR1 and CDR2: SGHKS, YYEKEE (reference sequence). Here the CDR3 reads CASSLPRDGSSGNTIYF. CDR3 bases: TGTGCCAGCAGCTTGCCCAGGGATGGTAGTTCTGGAAACACCATATATTTT.

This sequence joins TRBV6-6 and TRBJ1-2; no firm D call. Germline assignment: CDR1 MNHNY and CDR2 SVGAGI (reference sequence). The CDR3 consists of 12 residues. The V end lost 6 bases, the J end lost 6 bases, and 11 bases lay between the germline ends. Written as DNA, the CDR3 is TGTGCCAGCAGCCCCGCGGCCCATGGCTACACCTTC. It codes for CASSPAAHGYTF.

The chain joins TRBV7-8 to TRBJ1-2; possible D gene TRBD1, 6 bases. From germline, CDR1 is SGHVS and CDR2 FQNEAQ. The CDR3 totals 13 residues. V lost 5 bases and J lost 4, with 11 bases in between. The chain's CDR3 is CASSLQGSYGYTF. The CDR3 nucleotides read TGTGCCAGCAGCCTACAGGGAAGCTATGGCTACACCTTC.

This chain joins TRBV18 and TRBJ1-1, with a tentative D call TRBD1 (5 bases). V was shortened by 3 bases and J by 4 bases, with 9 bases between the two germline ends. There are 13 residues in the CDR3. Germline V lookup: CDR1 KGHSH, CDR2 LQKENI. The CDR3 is CASSPLGGTEAFF. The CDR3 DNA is TGTGCCAGCTCACCCTTGGGGGGCACTGAAGCTTTCTTT.